One T cell receptor beta chain is described in this entry. Antigen: not known. The donors, nominally healthy at sampling, likely had unrecorded immune exposures. The sample originates from a study of cytomegalovirus exposure and HLA in healthy donors. The CDR3 loop spans 14 amino acids. V dropped 6 bases and J dropped 0 bases, with 8 bases sitting between them. Per the germline V gene, CDR1 is MNHEY and CDR2 is SVGAGI. Study results and caveats: Excluded were some V segments that proved indistinguishable, including TRBV6-2 and TRBV6-3. A later analysis associated 16,000 or so TCR beta sequences with HLA alleles at a 0.05 false discovery rate.

The PCR employed 60 Vbeta primers together with 13 Jbeta primers. Some clones are missing from TCRdb's copy, which holds only in-frame ones; the method was immunoSEQ multiplex PCR. Of about 180,000 clones in the sample, around four fifths were seen once. The sequence came from a boy younger than 10 in good health and CMV-seronegative. The sequenced sample consisted of PBMCs. This chain uses TRBV6-5 with TRBJ2-2; no definite D call. Here the CDR3 DNA reads TGTGCCAGCAGCCGAGTACCGAACACCGGGGAGCTGTTTTTT. This sequence encodes CASSRVPNTGELFF.